Listed below are T cell receptor beta chains from one sample, sequenced in a study of T-cell memory formation after mild COVID-19. TCRdb passed the 5' RACE reads through MiXCR, listing each CDR3 protein once. The sample carries about 270,000 distinct CDR3 sequences, under 20% recorded once. Sequenced input: PBMCs or a T cell subset sorted from them (not recorded which). Receptor source: a young man who had mild COVID-19 (a few samples of this study predate the infection). Cell type and time point are not known. Each CDR3 is given with its conserved first and last residue. Fields, in order: D gene, J gene, V gene, clone size, CDR3 DNA, CDR3 protein. D genes are given only for firm matches. Clone size is stated in some rows and not others, as once, few, many or a class when expanded.

>TRBD1|TRBJ2-1|TRBV12-3/TRBV12-4|NA
TGTGCCAGCAGTTTGGGACAGGGCCCCTACTCCTACAATGAGCAGTTCTTC
CASSLGQGPYSYNEQFF
>TRBD2|TRBJ2-1|TRBV5-6|few
TGTGCCAGCAGCTTTCTACTAGCGGGGGGCAATGAGCAGTTCTTC
CASSFLLAGGNEQFF
>NA|TRBJ1-2|TRBV7-9|NA
TGTGCCAGCCGCTTGACTGTAAATGGCTACACCTTC
CASRLTVNGYTF
>NA|TRBJ1-2|TRBV7-2|many
TGTGCCAGCAGCCCGTACACTCTCTATGGCTACACCTTC
CASSPYTLYGYTF
>NA|TRBJ1-1|TRBV5-5|few
TGTGCCAGCAGCTTGGTTCAGGGATATATGAACACTGAAGCTTTCTTT
CASSLVQGYMNTEAFF
>TRBD1|TRBJ2-2|TRBV7-2|NA
TGTGCCAGCAGCCATCCCGTAGGGACAGGGAACACCGGGGAGCTGTTTTTT
CASSHPVGTGNTGELFF
>TRBD2|TRBJ2-7|TRBV5-1|NA
TGCGCCAGCAGCTTGGCTAGCGGGGGGACCTACGAGCAGTACTTC
CASSLASGGTYEQYF
>NA|TRBJ2-7|TRBV7-2|NA
TGTGCCAGCAGCCCCTGGCTTGGGAGCGAGCAGTACTTC
CASSPWLGSEQYF
>NA|TRBJ2-2|TRBV4-3|few
TGCGCCAGCAGCCAAGCCTGGTGGGATACCCTCGGGGAGCTGTTTTTT
CASSQAWWDTLGELFF
>NA|TRBJ2-3|TRBV7-2|few
TGTGCCAGCGAATGGAGAAACACAGATAAGCAGTATTTT
CASEWRNTDKQYF
>NA|TRBJ2-1|TRBV30|NA
TGTGCCTGGAGCCCGTGGGATGAGCAGTTCTTC
CAWSPWDEQFF
>TRBD1|TRBJ1-6|TRBV12-3/TRBV12-4|NA
TGTGCCAGCAGTTTAAGCCCGGGACAGGGCTTACACTTT
CASSLSPGQGLHF
>NA|TRBJ2-3|TRBV24-1|NA
TGTGCCACCTTAGACGTCACCAGGCCAGATACGCAGTATTTT
CATLDVTRPDTQYF
>NA|TRBJ2-3|TRBV6-5|NA
TGTGCCAGCACCCCCCTCGGCCGGGGTAAAGATACGCAGTATTTT
CASTPLGRGKDTQYF
>NA|TRBJ2-1|TRBV11-2|NA
TGTGCCAGCAGCTTAGATCGGGCGCTAGAGCAGTTCTTC
CASSLDRALEQFF
>NA|TRBJ1-1|TRBV6-5|few
TGTGCCAGCACTAAAATGCAGGGCGCATACACTGAAGCTTTCTTT
CASTKMQGAYTEAFF
>NA|TRBJ1-5|TRBV6-2/TRBV6-3|NA
TGTGCCAGCAGTTACGCACCACAGGAGGATCAGCCCCAGCATTTT
CASSYAPQEDQPQHF
>NA|TRBJ2-3|TRBV7-2|NA
TGTGCCAGCAAGAGGAGGGGGTTTGGGGATACGCAGTATTTT
CASKRRGFGDTQYF
>TRBD2|TRBJ2-7|TRBV6-2/TRBV6-3|few
TGTGCCAGCAGTGGGACTAGCGGGGGACCCTACGAGCAGTACTTC
CASSGTSGGPYEQYF
>NA|TRBJ2-7|TRBV29-1|NA
TGCAGCGTTGAAACAGGGCCGACTGGCGAGCAGTACTTC
CSVETGPTGEQYF
>NA|TRBJ2-3|TRBV9|many
TGTGCCAGCAGCGTAAGGGATACGCAGTATTTT
CASSVRDTQYF
>NA|TRBJ1-2|TRBV5-1|NA
TGCGCCAGCAGCTTGGATGTCGGGGGGCTGTCCTATGGCTACACCTTC
CASSLDVGGLSYGYTF
>NA|TRBJ2-2|TRBV6-5|few
TGTGCCAGCAGTTACAGGCAGAGAAACACCGGGGAGCTGTTTTTT
CASSYRQRNTGELFF
>NA|TRBJ1-3|TRBV4-3|few
TGCGCCAGCAGCCAACTCCAGGGTAACACCATATATTTT
CASSQLQGNTIYF
>NA|TRBJ2-5|TRBV19|few
TGTGCCAGTAGTATAGATCCGGCTATAGGCGGGACCCAGTACTTC
CASSIDPAIGGTQYF
>TRBD1|TRBJ2-3|TRBV28|NA
TGTGCCAGCAGTCAAGGGGGCAGGGAGAGGGATACGCAGTATTTT
CASSQGGRERDTQYF
>NA|TRBJ1-2|TRBV7-9|NA
TGTGCCAGTACACAGGGTCGGGGTGGCTACACCTTC
CASTQGRGGYTF
>TRBD1|TRBJ1-1|TRBV29-1|few
TGCAGCGGAGGACAGGGTGTGAACACTGAAGCTTTCTTT
CSGGQGVNTEAFF
>NA|TRBJ2-2|TRBV15|NA
TGTGCCACCAGCGAGGGAGGGAACACCGGGGAGCTGTTTTTT
CATSEGGNTGELFF
>TRBD1|TRBJ2-2|TRBV7-9|few
TGTGCCAGCAGGGGCCCGGGACAGGGGGACACCGGGGAGCTGTTTTTT
CASRGPGQGDTGELFF
>TRBD1|TRBJ1-4|TRBV29-1|NA
TGCAGCGTTGAAGAGAGGGGGCGTGAAAAACTGTTTTTT
CSVEERGREKLFF
>TRBD1|TRBJ2-5|TRBV3-1|NA
TGTGCCAGCAGCCAAGATCCGATGACAGGGCGCGATCAAGAGACCCAGTACTTC
CASSQDPMTGRDQETQYF
>TRBD2|TRBJ2-3|TRBV3-1|few
TGTGCCAGCAGCCAACGCCCAACTAGCGGGGGGGATAGCACAGATACGCAGTATTTT
CASSQRPTSGGDSTDTQYF
>NA|TRBJ2-1|TRBV12-3/TRBV12-4|NA
TGTGCCAGCAAGTCCCGGAATGAGCAGTTCTTC
CASKSRNEQFF
>NA|TRBJ2-6|TRBV4-1|few
TGCGCCAGCAGCCGCGGCCTACAGGCGACTGCTGGGGCCAACGTCCTGACTTTC
CASSRGLQATAGANVLTF
>NA|TRBJ2-1|TRBV28|NA
TGTGCCACCTTCGCCCGGACGCCCTCGAGAGAGCAGTTCTTC
CATFARTPSREQFF
>NA|TRBJ2-5|TRBV11-2|NA
TGTGCCAGCAGCTTAGTTGATGGGATTAACGGGGAGACCCAGTACTTC
CASSLVDGINGETQYF
>NA|TRBJ2-7|TRBV6-5|many
TGTGCCAGCAGTTACACCCAGGGACCTTACGAGCAGTACTTC
CASSYTQGPYEQYF
>NA|TRBJ1-2|TRBV5-1|few
TGCGCCAGCAGCTGGACGGGGGATAACTATGGCTACACCTTC
CASSWTGDNYGYTF
>TRBD2|TRBJ2-3|TRBV7-2|NA
TGTGCCAGCAGCTCGCTAGCGGGGGCCCGCACAGATACGCAGTATTTT
CASSSLAGARTDTQYF